A selection of T cell receptor beta chains follows, all from one sample in a study of shared clonotypes between healthy human individuals. The protocol was immunoSEQ multiplex PCR, while the TCRdb copy is restricted to in-frame clones and leaves out a portion. The table records some 2,400,000 clones, roughly 95% of them present only once. Sequenced material: naive CD4+ T cells sorted from blood. These receptors originate from a man aged 18 to 29 in good health. The CDR3 runs from the conserved cysteine through the conserved F or W. Each record gives: clone size, J gene, D gene, V gene, CDR3 DNA, CDR3 protein. D genes are given only for firm matches. Clone size is shown for a subset of rows, as once, few, many or a class of expanded clone.

abundance: .; j_gene: TRBJ2-3; d_gene: TRBD2; v_gene: TRBV5-4; CDR3nt: TGTGCCAGCAGCCCTCTCGGCGGGGGAATGACAGATACGCAGTATTTT; CDR3aa: CASSPLGGGMTDTQYF
abundance: .; j_gene: TRBJ1-6; d_gene: .; v_gene: TRBV18; CDR3nt: TGTGCCAGCTCACGGAACGACCGGGGCCTTAATTCACCCCTCCACTTT; CDR3aa: CASSRNDRGLNSPLHF
abundance: .; j_gene: TRBJ1-5; d_gene: .; v_gene: TRBV7-2; CDR3nt: TGTGCCAGCAGCTTACAGGGTAGTCAGCCCCAGCATTTT; CDR3aa: CASSLQGSQPQHF
abundance: few; j_gene: TRBJ1-6; d_gene: .; v_gene: TRBV5-8; CDR3nt: TGTGCCAGCAGCTTGGCCCGGATGGCCGGGTCACCCCTCCACTTT; CDR3aa: CASSLARMAGSPLHF
abundance: .; j_gene: TRBJ1-1; d_gene: .; v_gene: TRBV9; CDR3nt: TGTGCCAGCAGCGTAACAACCCTCGGACAGAACACTGAAGCTTTCTTT; CDR3aa: CASSVTTLGQNTEAFF
abundance: .; j_gene: TRBJ1-5; d_gene: .; v_gene: TRBV11-2; CDR3nt: TGTGCCAGCAGCTCCACGGGTGCGGGCAATCAGCCCCAGCATTTT; CDR3aa: CASSSTGAGNQPQHF
abundance: few; j_gene: TRBJ1-2; d_gene: .; v_gene: TRBV6-5; CDR3nt: TGTGCCAGCAGTTACGGGGGGGCCGGCTATGGCTACACCTTC; CDR3aa: CASSYGGAGYGYTF
abundance: .; j_gene: TRBJ2-7; d_gene: .; v_gene: TRBV5-1; CDR3nt: TGCGCCAGCAGCTTGGAACCGGGTCTGGGGGACGAGCAGTACTTC; CDR3aa: CASSLEPGLGDEQYF
abundance: .; j_gene: TRBJ1-5; d_gene: .; v_gene: TRBV7-9; CDR3nt: TGTGCCAGCAGCCCACATAACAATCAGCCCCAGCATTTT; CDR3aa: CASSPHNNQPQHF
abundance: .; j_gene: TRBJ1-3; d_gene: TRBD1; v_gene: TRBV2; CDR3nt: TGTGCCAGCAGTCAAACAGGAGGGGGCCCTGGAAACACCATATATTTT; CDR3aa: CASSQTGGGPGNTIYF
abundance: .; j_gene: TRBJ2-1; d_gene: .; v_gene: TRBV4-1; CDR3nt: TGCGCCAGCAGCCAAGATCCCCTAACCAATGAGCAGTTCTTC; CDR3aa: CASSQDPLTNEQFF
abundance: .; j_gene: TRBJ2-1; d_gene: .; v_gene: TRBV7-2; CDR3nt: TGTGCCAGCAGCCTAGGCCTAGGAACTTCCTACAATGAGCAGTTCTTC; CDR3aa: CASSLGLGTSYNEQFF
abundance: .; j_gene: TRBJ1-5; d_gene: .; v_gene: TRBV21-1; CDR3nt: TGTGCCAGCAGCAAGTTCAAAGGTAAAGGTCAGCCCCAGCATTTT; CDR3aa: CASSKFKGKGQPQHF
abundance: .; j_gene: TRBJ2-5; d_gene: .; v_gene: TRBV6-5; CDR3nt: TGTGCCAGCCAGGCCCAAGAGACCCAGTACTTC; CDR3aa: CASQAQETQYF
abundance: .; j_gene: TRBJ1-6; d_gene: .; v_gene: TRBV9; CDR3nt: TGTGCCAGCAGCGCAGATCCCGGGGGAAGCTCCTATAATTCACCCCTCCACTTT; CDR3aa: CASSADPGGSSYNSPLHF
abundance: once; j_gene: TRBJ2-2; d_gene: .; v_gene: TRBV5-1; CDR3nt: TGCGCCAGCAGCTTCGTTACGAACACCGGGGAGCTGTTTTTT; CDR3aa: CASSFVTNTGELFF
abundance: once; j_gene: TRBJ2-1; d_gene: TRBD2; v_gene: TRBV7-2; CDR3nt: TGTGCCAGCAGCTTAGTAACTAGCGGGAGGCTTGAGCAGTTCTTC; CDR3aa: CASSLVTSGRLEQFF
abundance: .; j_gene: TRBJ1-3; d_gene: .; v_gene: TRBV6-1; CDR3nt: TGTGCCAGCAGTGAAGGTCCGATCAATGGAAACACCATATATTTT; CDR3aa: CASSEGPINGNTIYF
abundance: .; j_gene: TRBJ2-3; d_gene: .; v_gene: TRBV5-5; CDR3nt: TGTGCCAGCAGCTTGGCGGTCGCGGGGCCCCGCACAGATACGCAGTATTTT; CDR3aa: CASSLAVAGPRTDTQYF
abundance: .; j_gene: TRBJ1-1; d_gene: .; v_gene: TRBV6-6; CDR3nt: TGTGCCAGCAGTTACACAGGCTTAGGGAACACTGAAGCTTTCTTT; CDR3aa: CASSYTGLGNTEAFF
abundance: .; j_gene: TRBJ1-2; d_gene: .; v_gene: TRBV19; CDR3nt: TGTGCCAGTAGTAGGTCGTCCACAACGAACTATGGCTACACCTTC; CDR3aa: CASSRSSTTNYGYTF
abundance: .; j_gene: TRBJ2-3; d_gene: .; v_gene: TRBV18; CDR3nt: TGTGCCAGCTCACCCCGGGGGGCCTCAGATACGCAGTATTTT; CDR3aa: CASSPRGASDTQYF
abundance: .; j_gene: TRBJ1-2; d_gene: .; v_gene: TRBV27; CDR3nt: TGTGCCAGCTCAACAGGTTTCGATGGCTACACCTTC; CDR3aa: CASSTGFDGYTF
abundance: .; j_gene: TRBJ2-2; d_gene: .; v_gene: TRBV5-4; CDR3nt: TGTGCCAGCGCCAAGAGGGGAGGTAACACCGGGGAGCTGTTTTTT; CDR3aa: CASAKRGGNTGELFF
abundance: .; j_gene: TRBJ2-5; d_gene: .; v_gene: TRBV5-1; CDR3nt: TGCGCCAGCAGCTTCAGGATCGGGGAGACCCAGTACTTC; CDR3aa: CASSFRIGETQYF
abundance: .; j_gene: TRBJ2-7; d_gene: .; v_gene: TRBV21-1; CDR3nt: TGTGCCAGCAGCAAAGGTATCAAAGGAGTCCACGGTTACGAGCAGTACTTC; CDR3aa: CASSKGIKGVHGYEQYF